This T cell receptor beta chain was recorded in a study of T-cell memory formation after mild COVID-19. Study-wide context: TCR clustering was largely donor specific.

In TCRdb, the 5' RACE reads were re-called with MiXCR into one record per CDR3 protein. The table lists some 210,000 distinct CDR3 sequences, around 17% of them singletons. The CDR3 spans 13 residues. CDR1 and CDR2 from the germline V gene are DFQATT and SNEGSKA (reference sequence). V dropped 6 bases and J dropped 8 bases, with 19 bases sitting between them. The table lists this clonotype with a few counts. This rearrangement joins TRBV20-1 to TRBJ1-2, with D tentatively TRBD1 (5 bases). The sequenced sample was PBMCs or a T cell subset sorted from them (not recorded which). The clonotype comes from an adult woman who had mild COVID-19 (a few samples of this study predate the infection). Cell type and time point are not known. This CDR3 reads CSAVPRVQVGYTF. Here the CDR3 DNA reads TGCAGTGCCGTCCCCAGGGTCCAAGTCGGCTACACCTTC.